This T cell receptor (beta chain) was profiled in a study of regulatory T cells in long-lasting Graves disease. Findings and limits, study-wide: Persistent disease favored TRBV28, TRBJ1-2 and TRBJ2-5.

As for this clonotype: Its antigen is still unknown.

Indicated time point: newly diagnosed GD, antithyroid drugs for less than 3 months. There was RNA extracted from PBMCs, and the TCR library was made from it. iRepertoire HTBI primers and Arm-PCR of CDR3 regions built TCR beta libraries. Authors' data handling: Samples collectively showed 60 to 75 TRBV and 14 TRBJ segments. TCRdb processed the multiplex PCR reads anew with MiXCR; each CDR3 protein has one entry. The V and J calls shown here were made by TCRdb, not taken from the authors' results. Of approximately 250,000 distinct CDR3 sequences in the sample, around 20% are singletons; the top ten hold less than 25%. From germline, CDR1 is SGHRS and CDR2 YFSETQ. Trimming removed 0 bases from V and 8 bases from J; junction bases left unmatched: 4. CDR3 size: 13 residues.

This sequence originates from a female donor with Graves disease. The rearrangement joins TRBV5-1 to TRBJ1-2, with 7 bases that match TRBD1. The sample was peripheral blood mononuclear cells (PBMCs), taken at new diagnosis, from a patient treated with antithyroid drugs. CDR3 in amino acids: CASSLGQGRGYTF. CDR3 DNA sequence: TGCGCCAGCAGCTTGGGACAGGGACGAGGCTACACCTTC.